A single sample gave rise to the 23 T cell receptor beta chains below, sequenced in a study of cytomegalovirus exposure and HLA in healthy donors. The PCR made use of 60 Vbeta and 13 Jbeta primers. Sequencing was performed with immunoSEQ multiplex PCR; in TCRdb, only in-frame clones are kept and a portion is missing. The data hold roughly 80,000 clones, with roughly 79% observed a single time. Sequenced material: PBMCs. The receptors shown here come from a woman aged 30 to 39 in good health and CMV-seronegative.

A word on this clone: An end of the junction does not agree with germline; a read error may underlie this. The chain links TRBV7-7 to TRBJ2-5; no clear D gene. Per the germline V gene, CDR1 is SSHAT and CDR2 is FNYEAQ (reference sequence). This CDR3 is 14 amino acids long. This chain's CDR3 is CASSSVAIGETQYF. For the CDR3, the DNA is TGTGCTAGCAGCTCGGTGGCCATCGGGGAGACCCAGTACTTC.

The chain joins TRBV5-5 to TRBJ2-2, with D maybe TRBD1 (5 bases). Germline V CDR1 and CDR2: SGHKS, YYEKEE (reference sequence). This CDR3 has 15 residues. The V gene lost 2 bases and the J gene lost 3 bases, with 11 bases spanning the gap. CDR3 nucleotides: TGTGCCAGCAGCTTAAGGCAGGGTCACACCGGGGAGCTGTTTTTT. This sequence encodes CASSLRQGHTGELFF.

The chain employs TRBV9 and TRBJ2-7; perhaps TRBD2 as D (7 bases). Germline V CDR1 and CDR2: SGDLS, YYNGEE. The CDR3 is made up of 14 amino acids. V lost 4 bases, J lost 3 bases, and 14 bases lay in between. This CDR3 reads CASSLGLGGYEQYF. The CDR3 nucleotides read TGTGCCAGCAGCCTTGGACTAGGGGGCTACGAGCAGTACTTC.

The chain has TRBV19 and TRBJ2-1; 11 bases are shared with TRBD2. The length of the CDR3 is 15 residues. Germline V gives CDR1 LNHDA, CDR2 SQIVND (reference sequence). The V and J ends lost 4 bases and 4 bases, in that order; junction bases with no gene match: 3. DNA of the CDR3: TGTGCCAGTAGTAAGACTAGCGGGATATACAATGAGCAGTTCTTC. It codes for CASSKTSGIYNEQFF.

The chain links TRBV30 to TRBJ1-5; possible D gene TRBD1, 6 bases. CDR3 length equals 16 residues. Trimming left V 0 bases short and J 7 bases short, with 19 bases between. CDR1 and CDR2 (germline): GTSNPN, SVGIG (reference sequence). The CDR3 protein is CAWSVAGALGGQPQHF. The CDR3 coding sequence is TGTGCCTGGAGTGTTGCAGGGGCCCTGGGAGGGCAGCCCCAGCATTTT.

The chain carries TRBV30 and TRBJ1-1; TRBD1 matches 10 bases. The CDR3 runs to 15 residues. The V gene's germline CDR1 is GTSNPN and CDR2 SVGIG (reference sequence). Trimming at V came to 1 base and at J to 0 bases, leaving 2 bases not matched to a gene. This CDR3 reads CAWSGTGGMNTEAFF. The CDR3 region has the DNA TGTGCCTGGAGTGGGACAGGGGGGATGAACACTGAAGCTTTCTTT.

A note on this clone: A read error may account for a junction end that differs from germline. This rearrangement joins TRBV10-3 to TRBJ2-7; 8 positions agree with TRBD1. CDR3 length equals 13 residues. The germline V gene has CDR1 ENHRY and CDR2 SYGVKD. In nucleotides, the CDR3 is TGTGCCGTCAGTGAGGACAGGGCCTACGAGCAGTACTTC. It is translated as CAVSEDRAYEQYF.

The chain carries TRBV9 and TRBJ2-1; 11 bases are a match to TRBD2. The CDR3 length is 17 residues. Germline V lookup: CDR1 SGDLS, CDR2 YYNGEE. V shed 3 bases, J shed 8 bases, and the junction held 13 bases outside the gene matches. CDR3 sequence reads: CASSEQFTSGSWDEQFF. The DNA of the CDR3 is TGTGCCAGCAGCGAACAGTTTACTAGCGGGAGTTGGGATGAGCAGTTCTTC.

CDR3 coding DNA: TGTGCCAGCAGTTTTGGGTTGAGGACAGGGTACCAAGAGACCCAGTACTTC. As protein: CASSFGLRTGYQETQYF. This rearrangement joins TRBV28 to TRBJ2-5; 8 positions match TRBD1. With 3 bases clipped from V and 0 bases from J, the junction kept 9 bases outside the gene matches. The CDR3 spans 17 residues. The germline gives CDR1 MDHEN, CDR2 SYDVKM.

The rearrangement links TRBV7-8 to TRBJ2-1, with D possibly matching TRBD2 (7 bases). This CDR3 region has 18 residues. Trimming removed 3 bases at V and 2 bases at J, with 20 bases between. CDR1 is SGHVS and CDR2 is FQNEAQ in the germline V gene. The CDR3 DNA reads as TGTGCCAGCAGCTTCCGGGGGAGCGGGACACCGCCCTACAATGAGCAGTTCTTC. Translation gives CASSFRGSGTPPYNEQFF. Full variable domain (outside the CDR3, taken from reference TRBV7-8 and TRBJ2-1): GAGVSQSPRYKVAKRGQDVALRCDPISGHVSLFWYQQALGQGPEFLTYFQNEAQLDKSGLPSDRFFAERPEGSVSTLKIQRTQQEDSAVYLCASSFRGSGTPPYNEQFFGPGTRLTVL.

The chain has TRBV28 and TRBJ2-1, with 9 bases identical to TRBD1. This CDR3 is built from 15 residues. Trimming at V came to 5 bases and at J to 4 bases, leaving 6 bases not matched to a gene. In germline, CDR1 is MDHEN, CDR2 SYDVKM. CDR3 loop: CASSIGQGSYNEQFF. Here the CDR3 DNA reads TGTGCCAGCAGTATCGGACAGGGGTCATACAATGAGCAGTTCTTC.

This chain joins TRBV9 and TRBJ1-4; 7 nucleotides agree with TRBD1. Germline trimming cut 0 bases from V and 8 bases from J; bases unmatched to any gene: 10. The CDR3 covers 16 residues. Germline V gene sequence: CDR1 SGDLS, CDR2 YYNGEE. The CDR3 loop reads CASSVGGGGGEEKLFF. CDR3 nucleotide sequence: TGTGCCAGCAGCGTAGGTGGCGGAGGGGGCGAGGAAAAACTGTTTTTT.

This sequence joins TRBV2 and TRBJ2-2; 9 bases are shared with TRBD2. The CDR3 is 14 amino acids. Per the germline V gene, CDR1 is SNHLY and CDR2 is FYNNEI. V was clipped by 4 bases and J by 8 bases; unmatched bases: 5. In DNA, the CDR3 is TGTGCCAGCAGTGTTAGCGGGAGCTGGGGGGAGCTGTTTTTT. This gives the protein CASSVSGSWGELFF.

The genes are TRBV5-5 and TRBJ2-3; D gene uncertain. Trimming took off 0 bases at V and 4 bases at J, with 12 bases between the two ends. CDR3 length: 15 amino acids. Germline lookup yields CDR1 SGHKS and CDR2 YYEKEE (reference sequence). In nucleotides, the CDR3 is TGTGCCAGCAGCTTGGGGCTGGCAGAAGCAGATACGCAGTATTTT. Translation gives CASSLGLAEADTQYF.

This chain joins TRBV7-9 and TRBJ2-5; possible D gene TRBD2, 5 bases. The V end was cut by 5 bases, the J end by 5 bases, with 15 bases between. The CDR3 extends over 14 amino acids. Germline CDR1 reads SEHNR; CDR2 reads FQNEAQ (reference sequence). Here the CDR3 reads CASSEGLFGETQYF. For the CDR3, the DNA is TGTGCCAGCAGCGAGGGCCTCTTTGGGGAGACCCAGTACTTC.

This clone occurred a few times. Sequence at one end of the junction differs from germline and may be a read error. The V gene is TRBV7-7, the J gene TRBJ2-5, with D hard to call. This CDR3 comprises 12 residues. Germline CDR1 and CDR2: SSHAT and FNYEAQ (reference sequence). CDR3 sequence (DNA): TGTGCTAGCAGCTTAAACGGGGAGACCCAGTACTTC. It specifies CASSLNGETQYF.

This clone was found a few times. This chain connects TRBV6-1 to TRBJ1-5; unclear D gene. V lost 2 bases to trimming and J lost 4 bases, with 6 bases between them. Germline CDR1 is MNHNS and CDR2 is SASEGT. This CDR3 contains 13 residues. This chain's CDR3 is CASSERENQPQHF. The CDR3 coding sequence is TGTGCCAGCAGTGAACGAGAAAATCAGCCCCAGCATTTT.

On this clone itself: Other DNA sequences in this sample translate to the same CDR3. The J gene is TRBJ2-7, the V gene TRBV9; D unclear. CDR3 length: 14 amino acids. Germline V gene sequence: CDR1 SGDLS, CDR2 YYNGEE. With 0 bases removed from V and 1 base from J, the gap between germline ends came to 8 bases. This chain's CDR3 is CASSVASTSYEQYF. The CDR3 DNA is TGTGCCAGCAGCGTAGCCTCCACTTCCTACGAGCAGTACTTC.

The chain has TRBV27 and TRBJ2-7; no firm D call. The germline V gene has CDR1 MNHEY and CDR2 SMNVEV (reference sequence). Trimming pared 7 bases from V and 1 base from J, leaving 29 bases between. CDR3 length: 19 amino acids. The CDR3: CASNYTSGSTHQRSYEQYF. The CDR3 nucleotides are TGTGCCAGCAACTATACCAGTGGGTCGACGCACCAACGATCCTACGAGCAGTACTTC.

V usage is TRBV19 and J usage is TRBJ2-3; TRBD1 matches at 11 bases. This CDR3 spans 14 amino acids. The germline V gene has CDR1 LNHDA and CDR2 SQIVND (reference sequence). The trim removed 6 bases at V and 4 bases at J, leaving 3 bases unmatched. The CDR3 nucleotides read TGTGCCAGTAGGGACAGGGGGCGCGCAGATACGCAGTATTTT. Protein sequence: CASRDRGRADTQYF.

The CDR3 sequence: CASSRGLETQYF. CDR3 DNA sequence: TGTGCCAGCTCACGGGGGCTAGAGACCCAGTACTTC. This rearrangement joins TRBV18 to TRBJ2-5; D possibly corresponds to TRBD1 (6 bases). Germline CDR1 reads KGHSH; CDR2 reads LQKENI. Trimming took 4 bases from V and 4 from J, leaving 7 bases between them. CDR3 length equals 12 residues.

The J gene is TRBJ1-5, the V gene TRBV19; weak D call: TRBD1 (5 bases). Trimming left V 3 bases short and J 0 bases short, with 9 bases between. CDR1 LNHDA and CDR2 SQIVND come from the germline V gene (reference sequence). The CDR3 extends over 15 amino acids. CDR3 protein: CASSIGGYSNQPQHF. CDR3 nucleotide sequence: TGTGCCAGTAGTATTGGGGGGTATAGCAATCAGCCCCAGCATTTT. Supplemented by reference TRBV19 and TRBJ1-5, the full variable domain reads DGGITQSPKYLFRKEGQNVTLSCEQNLNHDAMYWYRQDPGQGLRLIYYSQIVNDFQKGDIAEGYSVSREKKESFPLTVTSAQKNPTAFYLCASSIGGYSNQPQHFGDGTRLSIL.

CDR3 in DNA: TGTGCCAGCAGTATCCAGGGAGGGGGGACTGAAGCTTTCTTT. Protein sequence: CASSIQGGGTEAFF. The chain is built from TRBV28 and TRBJ1-1; a possible D gene is TRBD1 (6 bases). V gave up 5 bases and J gave up 5 bases, with 15 bases separating them. CDR1 MDHEN and CDR2 SYDVKM come from the germline V gene. The CDR3 length is 14 residues.